This TCR beta chain stems from a study of blood T cell repertoires in COVID-19. Study details: Spain, Italy and the United States supplied samples that represented acute and convalescent COVID-19.

Assignments of participants to cohorts depended upon their own reported clinical history. The V end was cut by 1 base, the J end by 4 bases, with 10 bases between. There are 13 residues in the CDR3. Germline assignment: CDR1 SQVTM and CDR2 ANQGSEA. How the authors handled the data: Reference gene primer amplification gave nucleated cell count estimates. Repertoires were generated with immunoSEQ multiplex PCR, while TCRdb's copy carries only in-frame clones and drops some. That table gives V, J and clone size, and the DNA gave D and trimming. This sample carries around 380,000 clones, around 87% of them seen once, and the ten largest clones take 1% to 1.5%.

The source of this sequence is a man aged 25-45 years who had recovered from COVID-19. The V and J genes are TRBV29-1 and TRBJ1-2; perhaps TRBD1 as D (6 bases). The specimen was PBMCs or T cells enriched from blood (not recorded which). The CDR3 is CSVEVGRGYGYTF. In DNA form, the CDR3 reads TGCAGCGTTGAAGTGGGCAGGGGCTATGGCTACACCTTC.